This T cell receptor (beta chain) was observed in a study of blood T cells in healthy people across ages. This clonotype was counted only a few times. The junction and the germline gene differ at one end; a read error may be behind it. Next came a second PCR, run for about 6 to 11 cycles, which used a sample-barcoded 5' primer along with a J-beta primer mix. Each CDR3 protein gets one entry after TCRdb re-called the 5' RACE reads with MiXCR. The repertoire holds 800,000 or so distinct CDR3 sequences, roughly 25% seen once, with 3.7% in the top ten. Looked up from germline, CDR1 is SGHVS and CDR2 is FNYEAQ. CDR3 length: 15 residues. The sample was also linked to a second study, of T cells of mothers and their children. That paper states: All donors were healthy and Caucasian; they were three mothers and their six children.

The V call is TRBV7-6, the J call TRBJ1-1, with D perhaps matching TRBD1 (6 bases). Input material: blood. The clonotype was recovered from a boy aged 5-17 years in good health. The CDR3 nucleotides read TGTGCCGGCAGCTCTCCCCGGACAGAAAACACTGAAGCTTTCTTT. This sequence encodes CAGSSPRTENTEAFF.